Following are 17 T cell receptor beta chains from one sample sequenced in a study of blood T cells in healthy people across ages. Sample-barcoded 5' priming and a J-beta primer mix drove a second PCR of about 7 to 12 cycles. MiXCR was run by TCRdb on the 5' RACE reads, yielding one entry per CDR3 protein. The data contain fewer than 2,000,000 distinct CDR3 sequences, around 36% of them singletons. The sequenced sample was blood. The receptors stem from a woman aged 30 to 39 in good health.

This clonotype was recorded a few times. The gene calls are TRBV12-3 or TRBV12-4 and TRBJ2-5, with no clear D. V shed 3 bases and J shed 5 bases, with 10 bases lying between them. This CDR3 comprises 13 residues. CDR3 in DNA: TGTGCCAGCAGTTTTAATACCGGGGAGACCCAGTACTTC. It is translated as CASSFNTGETQYF.

The J gene is TRBJ2-1, the V gene TRBV29-1, with TRBD2 matching 10 bases. Germline CDR1 is SQVTM and CDR2 is ANQGSEA. V dropped 5 bases and J dropped 0; count of bases not matched to a gene: 7. The CDR3 spans 16 residues. The CDR3 DNA is TGCAGCGTTCCAGATACTAGCGGGGCCTCCTACAATGAGCAGTTCTTC. It encodes CSVPDTSGASYNEQFF.

CDR3 residues: CASSFKSNLMETQYF. In DNA form, the CDR3 reads TGTGCCAGCAGTTTTAAATCGAACCTCATGGAGACCCAGTACTTC. The rearrangement joins TRBV28 to TRBJ2-5, with D hard to call. Trimming left V 3 bases short and J 5 bases short, with 16 bases between. CDR3 size: 15 residues. Germline CDR1 is MDHEN and CDR2 is SYDVKM.

The V call is TRBV12-3 or TRBV12-4, the J call TRBJ2-1; no firm D call. This CDR3 has 13 amino acids. V was pared by 7 bases and J by 11 bases, with 18 bases between. CDR3 loop: CASTPGLTVKQFF. In DNA, the CDR3 is TGTGCCAGCACCCCAGGATTGACGGTTAAGCAGTTCTTC.

This sequence joins TRBV5-1 and TRBJ2-1; D unresolved. This CDR3 is 14 amino acids long. Trimming pared 0 bases from V and 5 bases from J, leaving 9 bases between. Germline lookup yields CDR1 SGHRS and CDR2 YFSETQ. The CDR3 DNA reads TGCGCCAGCAGCTTGGGTCACAGTGACAATGAGCAGTTCTTC. It is translated as CASSLGHSDNEQFF.

This clonotype was detected ten times or more. The chain is built from TRBV29-1 and TRBJ2-7; 10 nucleotides match TRBD2. CDR3 length equals 13 residues. J was trimmed by 2 bases and V by 6 bases; bases with no gene match: 4. Germline V CDR1 and CDR2: SQVTM, ANQGSEA. The DNA of the CDR3 is TGCAGCGTCAGGACTAGCGGCCCCTACGAGCAGTACTTC. Protein sequence: CSVRTSGPYEQYF.

This clonotype has more than one count but fewer than ten. V is TRBV20-1 and J is TRBJ2-7; D is undetermined. The length of the CDR3 is 10 residues. In germline, CDR1 is DFQATT, CDR2 SNEGSKA (reference sequence). V shed 3 bases and J shed 7 bases, with 7 bases lying between them. The CDR3 is CSARLEEQYF. The CDR3, as DNA: TGCAGTGCTAGGCTTGAAGAGCAGTACTTC.

This clonotype was counted only a few times. The chain carries TRBV10-3 and TRBJ2-5; a possible D gene is TRBD2 (5 bases). The CDR3 covers 14 residues. Germline V gives CDR1 ENHRY, CDR2 SYGVKD. V was trimmed by 3 bases and J by 1 base, leaving 9 bases between them. CDR3 sequence: CAISDLGVQETQYF. CDR3 DNA: TGTGCCATCAGTGACCTCGGGGTCCAAGAGACCCAGTACTTC.

The rearrangement links TRBV6-1 to TRBJ1-5, with a tentative D call TRBD1 (6 bases). Germline V gene sequence: CDR1 MNHNS, CDR2 SASEGT. The CDR3 is 13 amino acids. V was trimmed by 7 bases and J by 6 bases, leaving 13 bases between them. CDR3 in DNA: TGTGCCAGCACTGGGGCAGGGGTTCAGCCCCAGCATTTT. It specifies CASTGAGVQPQHF.

This rearrangement joins TRBV18 to TRBJ1-2; D possibly corresponds to TRBD1 (5 bases). V lost 2 bases and J lost 6, with 16 bases in between. CDR1 is KGHSH and CDR2 is LQKENI in the germline V gene. The CDR3 covers 15 residues. CDR3 in DNA: TGTGCCAGCTCACCAGTGATAGGGGAGGAGAATGGCTACACCTTC. Translation gives CASSPVIGEENGYTF.

This clonotype turned up a few times. This sequence joins TRBV7-3 and TRBJ2-3; D call uncertain. V shed 1 base and J shed 2 bases, with 7 bases lying between them. The CDR3 extends over 14 amino acids. Germline CDR1 SGHTA, CDR2 FQGTGA. CDR3 sequence reads: CASSLMAFTDTQYF. The CDR3 region has the DNA TGTGCCAGCAGCTTAATGGCATTCACAGATACGCAGTATTTT.

Only a few counts were recorded for this clonotype. The chain uses TRBV2 and TRBJ2-7, with 9 bases aligning to TRBD2. V dropped 6 bases and J dropped 6; count of bases not matched to a gene: 9. Per the germline V gene, CDR1 is SNHLY and CDR2 is FYNNEI. CDR3 length: 14 amino acids. In DNA form, the CDR3 reads TGTGCCAGCAGAGAGCCAGCGGGGGGTTTCGAGCAGTACTTC. It is translated as CASREPAGGFEQYF.

This clonotype has a handful of counts. The CDR3 DNA is TGTGCCAGCAGCGCCCAGTGGGGCGGCCCCACAGATACGCAGTATTTT. Encoded protein: CASSAQWGGPTDTQYF. The J gene is TRBJ2-3, the V gene TRBV9; possible D gene TRBD1, 5 bases. V was cut by 3 bases and J by 2 bases, with 16 bases left in between. This CDR3 has 16 amino acids. Germline assignment: CDR1 SGDLS and CDR2 YYNGEE.

This clonotype has just a few counts. The chain carries TRBV9 and TRBJ2-7; possible D gene TRBD2, 5 bases. This CDR3 spans 14 amino acids. Trimming took off 4 bases at V and 1 base at J, with 12 bases between the two ends. Germline V CDR1 and CDR2: SGDLS, YYNGEE. The CDR3 sequence is CASSSSAGSYEQYF. The CDR3 nucleotides are TGTGCCAGCAGCTCCTCCGCGGGTTCCTACGAGCAGTACTTC. The full variable domain, with the rest looked up from reference TRBV9 and TRBJ2-7, is DSGVTQTPKHLITATGQRVTLRCSPRSGDLSVYWYQQSLDQGLQFLIQYYNGEERAKGNILERFSAQQFPDLHSELNLSSLELGDSALYFCASSSSAGSYEQYFGPGTRLTVT.

In its sample, this clonotype was seen many times. The chain uses TRBV28 and TRBJ2-7, with 12 bases lining up with TRBD2. Trimming cost V 4 bases and J 4 bases; bases outside gene matches: 2. The CDR3 spans 14 residues. Germline V gene lookup returns CDR1 MDHEN and CDR2 SYDVKM. Here the CDR3 DNA reads TGTGCCAGCAGTTGGACTAGCGGGACTTACGAGCAGTACTTC. Residues: CASSWTSGTYEQYF.

This clonotype was seen a handful of times. The V and J genes are TRBV3-1 and TRBJ1-1, with D tentatively TRBD1 (5 bases). The CDR3 loop spans 14 amino acids. V lost 3 bases to trimming and J lost 1 base, with 9 bases between them. Germline V gene sequence: CDR1 LGHDT, CDR2 YNNKEL (reference sequence). The CDR3 loop is CASSHGRENTEAFF. CDR3 bases: TGTGCCAGCAGCCACGGCAGGGAGAACACTGAAGCTTTCTTT.

This clonotype appeared a few times. The chain employs TRBV20-1 and TRBJ2-3; 11 nucleotides line up with TRBD2. V lost 0 bases to trimming and J lost 4 bases; unmatched junction nucleotides: 6. This CDR3 is 16 amino acids long. Per the germline V gene, CDR1 is DFQATT and CDR2 is SNEGSKA (reference sequence). This CDR3 is CSARDTSGSWADTQYF. The CDR3 DNA is TGCAGTGCTAGAGACACTAGCGGGAGTTGGGCAGATACGCAGTATTTT.